This TCR beta chain came from a study of cytomegalovirus exposure and HLA in healthy donors. Overall study: The approximately 130 validation repertoires matched the 500 to 750 first-cohort repertoires in platform, a later analysis reported.

The method was immunoSEQ multiplex PCR; TCRdb's version includes in-frame clones alone and lacks a portion of them. The sample contains 100,000 to 150,000 clones, around 86% of which appear only once. For this clone: What it binds is unknown.

CDR1 is SGHTA and CDR2 is FQGNSA in the germline V gene. The CDR3 extends over 11 amino acids. V was pared by 5 bases and J by 12 bases, with 3 bases of the junction left unmatched. The study's findings and limits: In a later analysis, first-cohort TCR clusters were found to tend to co-occur in the 95 to 150 validation repertoires. TCR beta chains numbering some 150 were designated cytomegalovirus-associated.

The chain carries TRBV7-2 and TRBJ2-1; 8 bases are a match to TRBD1. The sequencing sample was made of PBMCs. The receptor was derived from a woman aged 18 to 35 in good health and CMV-seronegative. Here the CDR3 reads CASSKTGGQFF. The CDR3 DNA follows: TGTGCCAGCAGCAAAACAGGGGGGCAGTTCTTC.